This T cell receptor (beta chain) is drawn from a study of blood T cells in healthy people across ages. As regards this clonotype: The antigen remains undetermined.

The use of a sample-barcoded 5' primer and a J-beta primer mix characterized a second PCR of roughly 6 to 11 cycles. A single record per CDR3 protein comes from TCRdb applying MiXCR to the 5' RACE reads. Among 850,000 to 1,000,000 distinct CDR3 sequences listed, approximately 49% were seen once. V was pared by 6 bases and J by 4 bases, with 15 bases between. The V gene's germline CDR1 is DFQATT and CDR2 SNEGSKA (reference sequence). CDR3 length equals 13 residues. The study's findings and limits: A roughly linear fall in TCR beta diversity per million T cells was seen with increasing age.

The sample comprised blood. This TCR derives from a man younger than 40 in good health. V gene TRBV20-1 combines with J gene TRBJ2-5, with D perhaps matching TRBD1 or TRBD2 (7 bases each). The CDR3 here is CSARGGLGETQYF. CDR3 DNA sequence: TGCAGTGCCAGGGGGGGTCTAGGAGAGACCCAGTACTTC.